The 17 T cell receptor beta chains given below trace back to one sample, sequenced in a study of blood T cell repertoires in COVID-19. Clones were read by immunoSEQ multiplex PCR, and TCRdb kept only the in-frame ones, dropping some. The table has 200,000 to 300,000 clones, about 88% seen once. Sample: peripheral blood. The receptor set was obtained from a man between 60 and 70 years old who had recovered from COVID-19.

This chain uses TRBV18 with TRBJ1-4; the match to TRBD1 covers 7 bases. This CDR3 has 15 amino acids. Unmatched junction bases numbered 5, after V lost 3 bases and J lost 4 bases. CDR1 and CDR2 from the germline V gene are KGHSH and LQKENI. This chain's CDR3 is CASSPPGQSNEKLFF. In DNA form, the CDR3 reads TGTGCCAGCTCACCCCCGGGACAGAGTAATGAAAAACTGTTTTTT.

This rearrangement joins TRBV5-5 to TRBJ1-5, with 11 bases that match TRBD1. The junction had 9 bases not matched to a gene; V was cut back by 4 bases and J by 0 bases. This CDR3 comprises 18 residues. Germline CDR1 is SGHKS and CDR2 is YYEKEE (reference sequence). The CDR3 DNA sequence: TGTGCCAGCAGCCCCTATCCTGGACAGGGGGCTAGCAATCAGCCCCAGCATTTT. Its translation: CASSPYPGQGASNQPQHF.

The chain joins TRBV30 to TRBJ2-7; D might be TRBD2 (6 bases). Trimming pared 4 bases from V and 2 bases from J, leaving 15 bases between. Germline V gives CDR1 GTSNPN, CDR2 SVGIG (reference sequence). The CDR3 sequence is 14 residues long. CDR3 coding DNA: TGTGCCTGGACCGGAGGGACGGCTACCTACGAGCAGTACTTC. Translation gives CAWTGGTATYEQYF. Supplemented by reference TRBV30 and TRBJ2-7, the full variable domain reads SQTIHQWPATLVQPVGSPLSLECTVEGTSNPNLYWYRQAAGRGLQLLFYSVGIGQISSEVPQNLSASRPQDRQFILSSKKLLLSDSGFYLCAWTGGTATYEQYFGPGTRLTVT.

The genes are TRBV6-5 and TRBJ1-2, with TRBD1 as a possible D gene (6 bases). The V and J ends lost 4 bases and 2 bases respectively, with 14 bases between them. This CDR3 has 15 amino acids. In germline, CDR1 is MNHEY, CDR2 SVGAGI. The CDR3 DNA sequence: TGTGCCAGCAGTTGGAATTCCCAGGGGAACTATGGCTACACCTTC. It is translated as CASSWNSQGNYGYTF.

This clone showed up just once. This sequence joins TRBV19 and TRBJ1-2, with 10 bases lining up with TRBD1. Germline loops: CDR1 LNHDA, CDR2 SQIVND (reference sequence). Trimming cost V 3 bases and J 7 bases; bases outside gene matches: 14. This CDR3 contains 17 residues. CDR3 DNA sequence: TGTGCCAGTAGTATCCGGCTCGTGGACAGGGGGACGGGTGGCTACACCTTC. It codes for CASSIRLVDRGTGGYTF.

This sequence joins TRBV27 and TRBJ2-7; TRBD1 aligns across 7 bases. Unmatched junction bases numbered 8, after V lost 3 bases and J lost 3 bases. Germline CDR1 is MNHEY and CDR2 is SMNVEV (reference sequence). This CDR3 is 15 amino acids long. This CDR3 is CASSFGGQAHYEQYF. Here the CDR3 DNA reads TGTGCCAGCAGTTTTGGAGGACAGGCCCACTACGAGCAGTACTTC.

This chain's CDR3 is CASSPLPSPMSGANVLTF. The CDR3 coding sequence is TGTGCCAGCTCACCATTGCCTTCTCCAATGAGCGGGGCCAACGTCCTGACTTTC. V is TRBV18 and J is TRBJ2-6; D uncertain. Between the trimmed V and J ends, which lost 2 bases and 4 bases, there was a span of 18 bases. There are 18 residues in the CDR3. Germline values: CDR1 KGHSH, CDR2 LQKENI.

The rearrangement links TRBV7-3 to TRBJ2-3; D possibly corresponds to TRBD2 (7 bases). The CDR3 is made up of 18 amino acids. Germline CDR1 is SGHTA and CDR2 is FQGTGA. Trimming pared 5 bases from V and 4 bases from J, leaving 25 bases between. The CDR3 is CASSNPGVGGASPDTQYF. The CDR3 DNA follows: TGTGCCAGCAGCAACCCTGGGGTTGGGGGGGCCAGCCCAGATACGCAGTATTTT.

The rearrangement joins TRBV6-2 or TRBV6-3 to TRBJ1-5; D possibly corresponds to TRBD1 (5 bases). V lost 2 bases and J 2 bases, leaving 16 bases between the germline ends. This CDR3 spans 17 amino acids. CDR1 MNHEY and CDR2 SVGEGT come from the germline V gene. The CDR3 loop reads CASSYPGGVVGNQPQHF. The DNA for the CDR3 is TGTGCCAGCAGTTACCCCGGGGGGGTGGTCGGCAATCAGCCCCAGCATTTT.

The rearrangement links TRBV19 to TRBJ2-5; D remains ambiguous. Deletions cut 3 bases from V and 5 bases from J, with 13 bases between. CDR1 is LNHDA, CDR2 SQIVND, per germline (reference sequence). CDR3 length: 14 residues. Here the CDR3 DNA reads TGTGCCAGTAGTATTGGCGTAGCTGCGGAGACCCAGTACTTC. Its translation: CASSIGVAAETQYF.

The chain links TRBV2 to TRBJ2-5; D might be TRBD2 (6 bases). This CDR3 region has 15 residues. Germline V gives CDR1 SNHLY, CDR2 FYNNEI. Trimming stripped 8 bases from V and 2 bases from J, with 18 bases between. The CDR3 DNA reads TGTGCCAGCGTGACGCATGGGGGGACTCAAGAGACCCAGTACTTC. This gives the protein CASVTHGGTQETQYF.

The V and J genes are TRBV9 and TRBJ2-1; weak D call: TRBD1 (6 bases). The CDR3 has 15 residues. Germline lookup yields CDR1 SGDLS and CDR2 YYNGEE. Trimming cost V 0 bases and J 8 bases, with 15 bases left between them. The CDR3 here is CASSVGIRGIHEQFF. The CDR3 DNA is TGTGCCAGCAGCGTAGGAATCAGGGGAATCCATGAGCAGTTCTTC.

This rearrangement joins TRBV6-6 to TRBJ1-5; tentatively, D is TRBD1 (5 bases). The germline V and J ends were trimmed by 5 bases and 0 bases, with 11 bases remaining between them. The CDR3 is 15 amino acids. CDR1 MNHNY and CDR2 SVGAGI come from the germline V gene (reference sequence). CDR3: CASSGDGHSNQPQHF. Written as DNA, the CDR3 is TGTGCCAGCAGTGGCGACGGACATAGCAATCAGCCCCAGCATTTT.

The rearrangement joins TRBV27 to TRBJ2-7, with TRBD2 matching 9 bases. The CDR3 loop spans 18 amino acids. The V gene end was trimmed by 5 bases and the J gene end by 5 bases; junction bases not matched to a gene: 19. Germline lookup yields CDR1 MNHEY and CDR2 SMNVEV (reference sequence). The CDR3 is CASSPLFAGGPALHEQYF. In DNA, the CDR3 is TGTGCCAGCAGTCCTCTCTTTGCGGGGGGGCCGGCGTTGCACGAGCAGTACTTC.

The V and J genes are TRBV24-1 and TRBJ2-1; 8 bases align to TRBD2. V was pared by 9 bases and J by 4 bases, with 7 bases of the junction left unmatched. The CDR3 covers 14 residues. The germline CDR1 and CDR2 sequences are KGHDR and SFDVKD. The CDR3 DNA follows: TGTGCCACCTCGGCGGGGGGATTATACAATGAGCAGTTCTTC. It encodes CATSAGGLYNEQFF.

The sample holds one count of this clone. As DNA, the CDR3 is TGTGCCACCCGTTGGGAGGGCAATGGGGGCTACACCTTC. Amino acid sequence: CATRWEGNGGYTF. The chain employs TRBV6-5 and TRBJ1-2; no firm D call. The germline V gene has CDR1 MNHEY and CDR2 SVGAGI. The CDR3 totals 13 residues. V shed 10 bases and J shed 8 bases, with 20 bases lying between them.

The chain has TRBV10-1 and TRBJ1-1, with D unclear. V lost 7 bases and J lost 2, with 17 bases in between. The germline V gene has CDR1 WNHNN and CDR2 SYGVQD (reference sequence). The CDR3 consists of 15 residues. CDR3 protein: CASTFRQPGNTEAFF. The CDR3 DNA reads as TGCGCCAGCACCTTTCGACAACCTGGCAACACTGAAGCTTTCTTT.